This T cell receptor beta chain was recovered during a study of OX40 agonist ivuxolimab in advanced cancers. Study overall: Three partial responders included one hepatocellular carcinoma patient and two cutaneous melanoma patients. Study-level findings and limits: A proportion of nonresponders additionally exhibited low normalized T-cell clonal expansion. Both blood CD4+ and CD8+ T cells showed clonal growth by week 6 at 0.1 to 3.0 mg/kg.

Points on this clone: Its target is unknown.

The CDR3 spans 14 residues. The V end lost 0 bases, the J end lost 1 base, and 7 bases lay between the germline ends. CDR1 and CDR2 (germline): SGHNT, YYREEE (reference sequence). The repertoire was sequenced with immunoSEQ multiplex PCR; TCRdb's copy has only in-frame clones and lacks some. The sample consists of over 50,000 clones, roughly four fifths of them appearing once. The clonotype originates from an adult with an advanced solid tumor such as melanoma, head and neck, liver or kidney cancer. V and J are TRBV5-4 and TRBJ1-1; D might be TRBD1 (5 bases). Material: CD4+ or CD8+ T cells sorted from blood, obtained in a trial of the OX40 agonist ivuxolimab. The CDR3: CASSLGQSNTEAFF. The CDR3, as DNA: TGTGCCAGCAGCTTGGGACAGTCGAACACTGAAGCTTTCTTT.